The T cell receptor beta chain described here comes from a study of PD-L1 blockade in urothelial cancer. Overall study context: Atezolizumab therapy began for patients in the mid-2010s, dosed at 1,200 mg intravenously every 3 weeks. Specimens of blood held a median count of roughly 130,000 T cells.

Germline CDR1 reads LNHDA; CDR2 reads SQIVND (reference sequence). Unmatched junction bases numbered 6, after V lost 7 bases and J lost 5 bases. The CDR3 covers 13 residues. Sequencing used immunoSEQ multiplex PCR; TCRdb keeps in-frame clones, though not all of them. The table records about 88,000 clones, more than 85% of them present only once. This clone was seen a single time. The clonotype comes from a man between 60 and 75 years old with urothelial cancer. The chain is built from TRBV19 and TRBJ2-7; 9 nucleotides match TRBD1. The sample in question was PBMCs, obtained around atezolizumab (anti-PD-L1) treatment. CDR3 amino acids: CASTGQGNHEQYF. In DNA form, the CDR3 reads TGTGCCAGTACCGGACAGGGGAACCACGAGCAGTACTTC.